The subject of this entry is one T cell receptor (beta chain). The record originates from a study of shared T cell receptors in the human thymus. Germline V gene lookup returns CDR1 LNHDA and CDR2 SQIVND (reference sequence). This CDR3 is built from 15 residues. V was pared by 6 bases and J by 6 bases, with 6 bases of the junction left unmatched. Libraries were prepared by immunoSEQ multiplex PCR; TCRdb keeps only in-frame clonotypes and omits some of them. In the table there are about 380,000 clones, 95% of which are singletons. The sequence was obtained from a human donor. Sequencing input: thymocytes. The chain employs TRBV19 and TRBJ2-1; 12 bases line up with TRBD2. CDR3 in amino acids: CASSETSGRPNEQFF. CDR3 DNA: TGTGCCAGTAGCGAGACTAGCGGGAGACCCAATGAGCAGTTCTTC.